This TCR beta chain was retrieved from a study of T cell responses to AZD1222 COVID-19 vaccine. As concerns this clone: Its target is unknown.

Study-level results: With dominance at 160-218 and 743-854, vaccine-associated CD4 TCRs spanned spike. The donors showed a predominance of white British ancestry and of females, with possible underestimation of clonal diversity. The reported proportion of spike-specific TCRs targeting unmutated variant regions was nearly half.

The table came from immunoSEQ multiplex PCR; TCRdb's copy has only in-frame clones and leaves some out. The sample has more than 150,000 clones; approximately 92% are singletons. V was clipped by 3 bases and J by 0 bases, with 8 bases between them. The CDR3 consists of 13 residues. CDR1 and CDR2 from the germline V gene are DFQATT and SNEGSKA (reference sequence). The receptor comes from an adult in good health. V and J are TRBV20-1 and TRBJ1-1, with D uncertain. The material was peripheral blood, obtained on day 0 of AZD1222 vaccination. In nucleotides, the CDR3 is TGCAGTGCTAGTGGGCGGCTGAACACTGAAGCTTTCTTT. Its translation: CSASGRLNTEAFF.